These T cell receptor beta chains were read from a single sample in a study of CD8 T cells in Susac syndrome. TCRdb re-analysed the immunoSEQ multiplex PCR reads in MiXCR, keeping a single row per CDR3 protein. The sample carries tens of thousands of distinct CDR3 sequences, approximately 96% recorded once. Sequencing input: CD8+ T cells from PBMCs. The receptors stem from a human donor with Susac syndrome. Each CDR3 is given with its conserved first and last residue. A D gene is named only where the DNA matches it firmly. For some rows the clone size is stated as once, few or many, or as a class when expanded; others skip it.

abundance	v_gene	j_gene	d_gene	CDR3nt	CDR3aa
.	TRBV5-4	TRBJ1-5	.	TGTGCCAGCAGCTCAGGTGGGGGGGGTCAGCCCCAGCATTTT	CASSSGGGGQPQHF
.	TRBV4-3	TRBJ2-2	.	TGCGCCAGCAGCCCAGGGGAGCGAATTGCTATGGTGACCGGGGAGCTGTTTTTT	CASSPGERIAMVTGELFF
.	TRBV20-1	TRBJ1-2	.	TGCAGTGCTAGAGATCCGGGAGGCTATGGCTACACCTTC	CSARDPGGYGYTF
.	TRBV6-5	TRBJ1-2	TRBD1	TGTGCCAGCAGAACAGGGGGCTCTAACTATGGCTACACCTTC	CASRTGGSNYGYTF
.	TRBV28	TRBJ2-1	.	TGTGCCAGCAGTCCGACAGAGAGAATTTACAATGAGCAGTTCTTC	CASSPTERIYNEQFF
.	TRBV20-1	TRBJ1-5	.	TGCAGTGCTAGGGACAGCAATCAGCCCCAGCATTTT	CSARDSNQPQHF
.	TRBV3-1	TRBJ2-7	TRBD2	TGTGCCAGCAGCCAAGATCCCCGGACTAGTTACGAGCAGTACTTC	CASSQDPRTSYEQYF
.	TRBV5-4	TRBJ1-5	TRBD1	TGTGCCAGCAGCACGGGACAGGGGGATCAGCCCCAGCATTTT	CASSTGQGDQPQHF
.	TRBV30	TRBJ1-1	.	TGTGCTTTTGACGGCGGGGGCACTGAAGCTTTCTTT	CAFDGGGTEAFF
.	TRBV7-3	TRBJ2-2	.	TGTGCCAGCACCCCCCTAGGGAACACCGGGGAGCTGTTTTTT	CASTPLGNTGELFF
.	TRBV12-3/TRBV12-4	TRBJ1-5	.	TGTGCCAGCAGTAGGCTTAGCAATCAGCCCCAGCATTTT	CASSRLSNQPQHF
.	TRBV30	TRBJ1-2	.	TGTGCCTGGAAAAGGGGAGGCTATGGCTACACCTTC	CAWKRGGYGYTF
.	TRBV12-3/TRBV12-4	TRBJ1-1	.	TGTGCCAGCAGTTTAAACAGTGAAGCTTTCTTT	CASSLNSEAFF
once	TRBV3-1	TRBJ1-1	.	TGTGCCAGCAGCCTGGAGCCAGGACTGAACACTGAAGCTTTCTTT	CASSLEPGLNTEAFF
.	TRBV5-6	TRBJ1-1	.	TGTGCCAGCAGCCCGCCCCCGTATAGGCAGGGGAACACTGAAGCTTTCTTT	CASSPPPYRQGNTEAFF
.	TRBV30	TRBJ2-1	TRBD2	TGTGCCTGGGGGAAGCGGGGACGCTCCTACAATGAGCAGTTCTTC	CAWGKRGRSYNEQFF
.	TRBV4-1	TRBJ2-4	.	TGCGCCAGCAGCCAAGGTGCCCCTACGGGGGCCAAAAACATTCAGTACTTC	CASSQGAPTGAKNIQYF
.	TRBV15	TRBJ2-2	.	TGTGCCACCAGAGGAGGTACCAACACCGGGGAGCTGTTTTTT	CATRGGTNTGELFF
.	TRBV7-3	TRBJ2-6	TRBD1	TGTGCCAGCAGCGTACAGGGGGAATCAGGGGCCAACGTCCTGACTTTC	CASSVQGESGANVLTF
.	TRBV5-6	TRBJ1-6	.	TGTGCCAGCAGTTGGGACTGGAATAATTCACCCCTCCACTTT	CASSWDWNNSPLHF
.	TRBV24-1	TRBJ2-3	.	TGTGCCACCGGAGAGGGTAGCACAGATACGCAGTATTTT	CATGEGSTDTQYF
.	TRBV9	TRBJ2-7	TRBD1	TGTGCCAGCAGCGTCGAGGACAGGGCCTACGAGCAGTACTTC	CASSVEDRAYEQYF
once	TRBV20-1	TRBJ2-7	TRBD1	TGCAGTGCCCTACCCCTCGGGACAGGGGCCGACGAGCAGTACTTC	CSALPLGTGADEQYF
once	TRBV12-3/TRBV12-4	TRBJ2-3	.	TGTGCCAGCAGCGCAGGGGGAGGCGATACGCAGTATTTT	CASSAGGGDTQYF
.	TRBV27	TRBJ2-2	.	TGTGCCAGCAGTGGGACGAACACCGGGGAGCTGTTTTTT	CASSGTNTGELFF
.	TRBV29-1	TRBJ2-7	.	TGCAGCGTCACTCTCGACAGGTCCGACTACGAGCAGTACTTC	CSVTLDRSDYEQYF
.	TRBV27	TRBJ2-7	TRBD1	TGTGCCAGCAGTGACGCAGGGGGTACCAACTACGAGCAGTACTTC	CASSDAGGTNYEQYF
.	TRBV18	TRBJ1-5	.	TGTGCCAGCTCAAAGCGGGAAGATCAGCCCCAGCATTTT	CASSKREDQPQHF
.	TRBV6-5	TRBJ2-3	TRBD2	TGTGCCAGCAGTCAACTAGCGGGGGTGGCCGATACGCAGTATTTT	CASSQLAGVADTQYF
.	TRBV5-6	TRBJ1-1	.	TGTGCCAGCAGCTTGGAGACACAGGTCGAAGCTTTCTTT	CASSLETQVEAFF
.	TRBV13	TRBJ1-6	TRBD1	TGTGCCAGCACCCTCTCGGGACAGGGGAATAATTCACCCCTCCACTTT	CASTLSGQGNNSPLHF
.	TRBV6-5	TRBJ1-1	.	TGTGCCAGCAGTTACTCGTCCCCGAGGAACACTGAAGCTTTCTTT	CASSYSSPRNTEAFF
.	TRBV6-2/TRBV6-3	TRBJ2-1	TRBD1	TGTGCCAGCAGAACAGGGGTGCTTGAGCAGTTCTTC	CASRTGVLEQFF
.	TRBV20-1	TRBJ1-5	.	TGCAGTGCTCTAGGGCAGCACAATCAGCCCCAGCATTTT	CSALGQHNQPQHF
.	TRBV10-3	TRBJ2-5	TRBD2	TGTGCCATCAGTGCACTAGCGGGGGCGTACCAAGAGACCCAGTACTTC	CAISALAGAYQETQYF
.	TRBV3-1	TRBJ1-2	TRBD1	TGTGCCAGCAGCCACGGGACAGGGTGGGGCTACACCTTC	CASSHGTGWGYTF
.	TRBV25-1	TRBJ1-1	TRBD1	TGTGCCAGCAGTGATTCCGACAGGGCGACCGCTGAAGCTTTCTTT	CASSDSDRATAEAFF
.	TRBV5-4	TRBJ1-4	.	TGTGCCAGCAGCTTGGCCGGATCGGGGCGGGATGAAAAACTGTTTTTT	CASSLAGSGRDEKLFF
.	TRBV2	TRBJ2-3	TRBD1	TGTGCCAGCAGTGAAAGGGGGCAGGGTAGCACAGATACGCAGTATTTT	CASSERGQGSTDTQYF
.	TRBV6-5	TRBJ1-5	TRBD1	TGTGCCAGCAGCAGAGGACAGGTCAATCAGCCCCAGCATTTT	CASSRGQVNQPQHF